The clone carrying this T cell receptor (beta chain) was recorded a few times. The target antigen is unknown. These data belong to a study of cytomegalovirus exposure and HLA in healthy donors. Study-wide points: In most subjects, TCR beta sequences reportedly gave accurate predictions of HLA-A and HLA-B alleles. Later analysis suggested links between common viral pathogens and several top significant clusters.

This cohort consisted of healthy bone marrow donors. PCR primers comprised 60 Vbeta and 13 Jbeta primers. In the authors' methods: An analysis performed later counted 70 million to 90 million unique TCR beta chains (roughly 9.9 million of them shared). Profiling relied on immunoSEQ multiplex PCR, and the TCRdb table lists in-frame clones only, not all of them. D and trimming come from the DNA, and the V and J calls and clone size come from that table. The sample includes tens of thousands of clones, about 72% of them seen just once. The CDR3 runs to 15 residues. Germline V gene lookup returns CDR1 MNHEY and CDR2 SVGAGI. Trimming took 2 bases from V and 6 from J, leaving 14 bases between them.

The sequenced material came from PBMCs. This TCR was sampled from a woman younger than 45 in good health and CMV-seropositive. The chain combines TRBV6-5 with TRBJ1-5; perhaps TRBD1 as D (6 bases). CDR3 region: CASSYRQGTGQPQHF. CDR3 DNA sequence: TGTGCCAGCAGTTACCGGCAGGGGACGGGTCAGCCCCAGCATTTT.